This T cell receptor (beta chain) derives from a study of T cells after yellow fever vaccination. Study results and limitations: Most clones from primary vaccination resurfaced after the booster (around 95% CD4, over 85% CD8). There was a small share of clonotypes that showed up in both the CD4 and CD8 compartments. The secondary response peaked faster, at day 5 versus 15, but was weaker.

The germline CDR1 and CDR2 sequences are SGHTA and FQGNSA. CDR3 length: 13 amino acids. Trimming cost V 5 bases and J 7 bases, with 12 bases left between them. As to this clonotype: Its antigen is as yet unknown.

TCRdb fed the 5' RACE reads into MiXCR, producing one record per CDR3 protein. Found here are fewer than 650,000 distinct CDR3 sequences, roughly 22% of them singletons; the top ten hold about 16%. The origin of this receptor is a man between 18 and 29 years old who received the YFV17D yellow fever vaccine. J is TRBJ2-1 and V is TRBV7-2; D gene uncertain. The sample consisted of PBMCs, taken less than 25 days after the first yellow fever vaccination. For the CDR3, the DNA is TGTGCCAGCAGCCCAGCGAATGTGAATGAGCAGTTCTTC. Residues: CASSPANVNEQFF.